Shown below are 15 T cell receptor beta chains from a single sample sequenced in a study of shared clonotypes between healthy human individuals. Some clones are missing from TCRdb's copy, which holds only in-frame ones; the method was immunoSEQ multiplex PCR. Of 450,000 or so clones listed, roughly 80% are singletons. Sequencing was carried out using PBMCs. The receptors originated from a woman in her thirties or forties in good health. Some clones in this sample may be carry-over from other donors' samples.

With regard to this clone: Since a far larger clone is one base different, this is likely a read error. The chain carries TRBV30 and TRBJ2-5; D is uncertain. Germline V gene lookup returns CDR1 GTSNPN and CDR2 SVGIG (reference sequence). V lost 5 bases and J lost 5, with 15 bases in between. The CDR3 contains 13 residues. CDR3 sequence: CAWGHGSRETQYF. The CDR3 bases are TGTGCCTGGGGTCACGGCAGTCGGGAGACCCAGTACTTC. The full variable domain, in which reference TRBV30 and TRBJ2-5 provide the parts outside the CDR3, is SQTIHQWPATLVQPVGSPLSLECTVEGTSNPNLYWYRQAAGRGLQLLFYSVGIGQISSEVPQNLSASRPQDRQFILSSKKLLLSDSGFYLCAWGHGSRETQYFGPGTRLLVL.

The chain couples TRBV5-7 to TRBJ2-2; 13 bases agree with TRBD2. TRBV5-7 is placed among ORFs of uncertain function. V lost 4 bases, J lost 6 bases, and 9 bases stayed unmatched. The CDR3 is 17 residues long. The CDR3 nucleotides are TGTGCCAGCAGCAGGGGACTAGCGGGATTTGAGTCCGGGGAGCTGTTTTTT. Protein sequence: CASSRGLAGFESGELFF.

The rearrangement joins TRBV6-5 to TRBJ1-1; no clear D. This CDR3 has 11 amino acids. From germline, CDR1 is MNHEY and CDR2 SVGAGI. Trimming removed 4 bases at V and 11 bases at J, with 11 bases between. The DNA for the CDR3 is TGTGCCAGCAGTTTCTCCGGGAGGGCTTTCTTT. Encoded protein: CASSFSGRAFF.

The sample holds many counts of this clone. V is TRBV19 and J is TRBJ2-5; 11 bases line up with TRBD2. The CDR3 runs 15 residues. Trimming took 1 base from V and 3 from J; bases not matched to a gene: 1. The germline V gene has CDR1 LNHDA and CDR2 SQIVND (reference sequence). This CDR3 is CASSIGLAGKETQYF. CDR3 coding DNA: TGTGCCAGTAGTATAGGACTAGCGGGAAAAGAGACCCAGTACTTC.

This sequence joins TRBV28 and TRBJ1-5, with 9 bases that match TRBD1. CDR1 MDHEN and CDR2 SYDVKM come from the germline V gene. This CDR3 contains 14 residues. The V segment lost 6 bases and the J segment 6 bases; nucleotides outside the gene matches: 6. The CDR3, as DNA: TGTGCCAGCAGCCAGACAGGGGGTGTTCAGCCCCAGCATTTT. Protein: CASSQTGGVQPQHF.

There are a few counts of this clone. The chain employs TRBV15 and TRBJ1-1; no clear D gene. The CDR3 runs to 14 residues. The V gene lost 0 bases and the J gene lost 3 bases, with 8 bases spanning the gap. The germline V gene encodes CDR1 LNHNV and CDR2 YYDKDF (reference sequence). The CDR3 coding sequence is TGTGCCACCAGCAGAGATCCCCAGGACACTGAAGCTTTCTTT. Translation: CATSRDPQDTEAFF.

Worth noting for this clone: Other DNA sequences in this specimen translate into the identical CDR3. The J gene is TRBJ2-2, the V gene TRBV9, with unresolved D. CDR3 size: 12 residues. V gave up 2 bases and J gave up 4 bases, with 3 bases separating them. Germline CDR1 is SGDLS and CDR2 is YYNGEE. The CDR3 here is CASSVSTGELFF. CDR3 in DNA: TGTGCCAGCAGCGTCTCCACCGGGGAGCTGTTTTTT. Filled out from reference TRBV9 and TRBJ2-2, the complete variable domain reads DSGVTQTPKHLITATGQRVTLRCSPRSGDLSVYWYQQSLDQGLQFLIQYYNGEERAKGNILERFSAQQFPDLHSELNLSSLELGDSALYFCASSVSTGELFFGEGSRLTVL.

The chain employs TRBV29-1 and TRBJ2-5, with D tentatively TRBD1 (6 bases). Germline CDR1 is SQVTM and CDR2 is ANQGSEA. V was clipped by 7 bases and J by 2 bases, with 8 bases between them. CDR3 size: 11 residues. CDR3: CSDDRQETQYF. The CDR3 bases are TGCAGCGATGACAGGCAAGAGACCCAGTACTTC.

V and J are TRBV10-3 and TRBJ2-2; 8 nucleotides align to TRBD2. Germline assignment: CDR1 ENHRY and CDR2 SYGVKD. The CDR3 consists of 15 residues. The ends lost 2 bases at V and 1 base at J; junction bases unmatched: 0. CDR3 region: CAISELAGNTGELFF. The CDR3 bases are TGTGCCATCAGTGAGCTAGCGGGGAACACCGGGGAGCTGTTTTTT.

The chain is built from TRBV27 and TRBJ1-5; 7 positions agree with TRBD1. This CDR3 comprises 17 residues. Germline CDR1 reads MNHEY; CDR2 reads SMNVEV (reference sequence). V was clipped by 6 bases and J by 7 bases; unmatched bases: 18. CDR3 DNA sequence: TGTGCCAGCAGCTCCTGGGGGGCAGGGGGGGATGGACAGCCCCAGCATTTT. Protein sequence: CASSSWGAGGDGQPQHF.

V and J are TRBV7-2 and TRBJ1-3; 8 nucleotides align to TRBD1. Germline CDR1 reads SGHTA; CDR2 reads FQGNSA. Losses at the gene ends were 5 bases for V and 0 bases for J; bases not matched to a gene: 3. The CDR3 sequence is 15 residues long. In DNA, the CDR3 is TGTGCCAGCAGCGTTACAGGGGGCTCTGGAAACACCATATATTTT. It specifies CASSVTGGSGNTIYF.

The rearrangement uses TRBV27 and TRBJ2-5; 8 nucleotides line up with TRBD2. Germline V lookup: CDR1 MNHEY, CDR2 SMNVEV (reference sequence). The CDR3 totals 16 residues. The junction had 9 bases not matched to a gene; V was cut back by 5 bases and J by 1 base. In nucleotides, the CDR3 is TGTGCCAGCAGTCCCCATAGCGGGGCCATCCAAGAGACCCAGTACTTC. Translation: CASSPHSGAIQETQYF.

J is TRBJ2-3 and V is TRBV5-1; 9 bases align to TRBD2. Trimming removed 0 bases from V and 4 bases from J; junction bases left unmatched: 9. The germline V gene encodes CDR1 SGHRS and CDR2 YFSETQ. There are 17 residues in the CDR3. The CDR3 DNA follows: TGCGCCAGCAGCTTGGCCCGGGTTAGCGGGAGTTCAGATACGCAGTATTTT. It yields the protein CASSLARVSGSSDTQYF.

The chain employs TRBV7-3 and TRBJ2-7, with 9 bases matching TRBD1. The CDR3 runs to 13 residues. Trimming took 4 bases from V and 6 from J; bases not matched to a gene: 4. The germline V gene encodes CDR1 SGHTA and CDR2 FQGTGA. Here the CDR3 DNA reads TGTGCCAGCAGCTCGGGACAGGGTGGCGAGCAGTACTTC. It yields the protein CASSSGQGGEQYF.

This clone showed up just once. CDR3 loop: CASSLRLAGYYEQYF. CDR3 bases: TGTGCCAGCAGTTTACGACTAGCGGGATACTACGAGCAGTACTTC. V usage is TRBV28 and J usage is TRBJ2-7; 11 bases align to TRBD2. The CDR3 consists of 15 residues. The J segment lost 3 bases and the V segment lost 2 bases, leaving 3 bases of the junction unmatched. The germline CDR1 and CDR2 sequences are MDHEN and SYDVKM.